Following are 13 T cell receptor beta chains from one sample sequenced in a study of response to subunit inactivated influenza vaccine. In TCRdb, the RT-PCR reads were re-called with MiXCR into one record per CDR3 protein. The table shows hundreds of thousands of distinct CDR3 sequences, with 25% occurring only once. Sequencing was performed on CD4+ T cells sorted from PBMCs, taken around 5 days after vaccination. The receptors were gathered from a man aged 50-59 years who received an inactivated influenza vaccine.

The CDR3 coding sequence is TGTGCCAGCAGCTGGGGGGGGACTCCGGGTACGGAGACCCAGTACTTC. Translation gives CASSWGGTPGTETQYF. The chain is built from TRBV7-2 and TRBJ2-5; 7 positions match TRBD2. This CDR3 has 16 residues. The junction had 13 bases not matched to a gene; V was cut back by 4 bases and J by 5 bases. The germline V gene has CDR1 SGHTA and CDR2 FQGNSA.

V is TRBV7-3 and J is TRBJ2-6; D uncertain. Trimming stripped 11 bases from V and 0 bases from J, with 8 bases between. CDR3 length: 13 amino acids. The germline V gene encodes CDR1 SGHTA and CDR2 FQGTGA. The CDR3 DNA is TGTGCCTCGTGGAGCTCTGGGGCCAACGTCCTGACTTTC. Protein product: CASWSSGANVLTF.

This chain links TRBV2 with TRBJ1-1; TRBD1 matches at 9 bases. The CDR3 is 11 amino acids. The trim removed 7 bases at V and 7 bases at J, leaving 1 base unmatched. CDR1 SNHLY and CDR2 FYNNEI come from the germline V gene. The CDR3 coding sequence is TGTGCCAGCAAGACAGGGGGTGAAGCTTTCTTT. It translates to CASKTGGEAFF.

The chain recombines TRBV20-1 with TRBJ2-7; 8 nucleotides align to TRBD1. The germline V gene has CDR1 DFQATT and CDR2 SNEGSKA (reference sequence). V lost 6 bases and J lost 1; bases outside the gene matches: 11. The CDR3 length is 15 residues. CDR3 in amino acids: CSARNGQGASYEQYF. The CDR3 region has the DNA TGCAGTGCCCGCAATGGGCAGGGGGCTTCCTACGAGCAGTACTTC.

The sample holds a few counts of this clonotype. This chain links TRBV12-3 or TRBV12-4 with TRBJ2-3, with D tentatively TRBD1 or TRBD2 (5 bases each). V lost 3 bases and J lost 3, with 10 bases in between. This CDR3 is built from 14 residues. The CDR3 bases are TGTGCCAGCAGTTTCGAGGGGCCGACAGATACGCAGTATTTT. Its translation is CASSFEGPTDTQYF.

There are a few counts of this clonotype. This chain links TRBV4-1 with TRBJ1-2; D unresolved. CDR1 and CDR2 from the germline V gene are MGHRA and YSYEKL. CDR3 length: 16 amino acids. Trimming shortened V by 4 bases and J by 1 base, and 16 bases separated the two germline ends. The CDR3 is CASSRDPGRNNYGYTF. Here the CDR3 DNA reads TGCGCCAGCAGCCGCGATCCGGGCAGAAATAACTATGGCTACACCTTC.

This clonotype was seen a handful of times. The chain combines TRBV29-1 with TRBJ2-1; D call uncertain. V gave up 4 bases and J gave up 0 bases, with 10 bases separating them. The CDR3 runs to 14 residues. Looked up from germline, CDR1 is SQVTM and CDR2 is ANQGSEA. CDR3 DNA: TGCAGCGTTGTATTCGGAAGCTCCTACAATGAGCAGTTCTTC. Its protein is CSVVFGSSYNEQFF.

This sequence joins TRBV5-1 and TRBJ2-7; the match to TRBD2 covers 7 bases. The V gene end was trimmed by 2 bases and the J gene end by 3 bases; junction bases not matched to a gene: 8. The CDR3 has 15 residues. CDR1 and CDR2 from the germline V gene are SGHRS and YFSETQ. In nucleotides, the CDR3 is TGCGCCAGCAGCTTCCAAACCGGGACTAACTACGAGCAGTACTTC. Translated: CASSFQTGTNYEQYF.

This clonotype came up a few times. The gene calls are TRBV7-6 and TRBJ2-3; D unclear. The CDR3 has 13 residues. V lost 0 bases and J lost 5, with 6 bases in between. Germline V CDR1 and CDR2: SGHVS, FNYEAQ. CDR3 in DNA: TGTGCCAGCAGCTTAGCGATGGGAGATACGCAGTATTTT. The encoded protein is CASSLAMGDTQYF.

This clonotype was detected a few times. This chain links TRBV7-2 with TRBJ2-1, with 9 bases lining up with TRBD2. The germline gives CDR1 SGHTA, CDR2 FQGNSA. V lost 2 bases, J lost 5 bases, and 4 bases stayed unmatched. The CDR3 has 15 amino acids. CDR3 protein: CASSLSGGRNNEQFF. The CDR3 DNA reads TGTGCCAGCAGCTTAAGCGGGGGGCGCAACAATGAGCAGTTCTTC. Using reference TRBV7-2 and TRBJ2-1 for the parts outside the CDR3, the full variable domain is GAGVSQSPSNKVTEKGKDVELRCDPISGHTALYWYRQSLGQGLEFLIYFQGNSAPDKSGLPSDRFSAERTGGSVSTLTIQRTQQEDSAVYLCASSLSGGRNNEQFFGPGTRLTVL.

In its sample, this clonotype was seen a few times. The CDR3 nucleotides are TGCGCCAGCAGCAACGGACCAGGGGCAGATACGCAGTATTTT. Its translation is CASSNGPGADTQYF. This chain links TRBV5-1 with TRBJ2-3, with a tentative D call TRBD1 (6 bases). The CDR3 has 14 residues. Between the trimmed V and J ends, which lost 4 bases and 4 bases, there was a span of 13 bases. CDR1 and CDR2 from the germline V gene are SGHRS and YFSETQ.

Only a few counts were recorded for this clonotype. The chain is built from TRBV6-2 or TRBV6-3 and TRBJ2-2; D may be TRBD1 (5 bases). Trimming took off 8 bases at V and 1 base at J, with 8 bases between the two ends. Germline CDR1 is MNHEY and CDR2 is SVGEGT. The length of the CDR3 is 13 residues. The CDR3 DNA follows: TGTGCCAGCGACAGCGAGAACACCGGGGAGCTGTTTTTT. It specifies CASDSENTGELFF.

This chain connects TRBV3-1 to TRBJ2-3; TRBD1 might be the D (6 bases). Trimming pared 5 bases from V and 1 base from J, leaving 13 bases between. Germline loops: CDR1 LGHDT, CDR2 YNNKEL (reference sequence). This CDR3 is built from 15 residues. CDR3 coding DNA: TGTGCCAGCAGCAATACAGGGACCCGCACAGATACGCAGTATTTT. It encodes CASSNTGTRTDTQYF.